The 23 T cell receptor beta chains presented below share a single source sample, sequenced in a study of T-cell reconstitution after alpha-beta-depleted transplantation in children. TCRbeta library construction was performed incorporating unique molecular identifiers. Via MiXCR, TCRdb re-called the PCR reads, giving one row per CDR3 protein. The sample yields fewer than 550,000 distinct CDR3 sequences, approximately 10% seen once. This material consisted of PBMCs from the stem cell graft donor, taken from the stem cell graft. The receptors come from a human donor who donated a stem cell graft to a child with acute myeloid leukemia.

This clonotype was counted a few times. The chain couples TRBV7-2 to TRBJ1-2; a weak D match, TRBD1 (6 bases). Germline V gene lookup returns CDR1 SGHTA and CDR2 FQGNSA. This CDR3 has 14 residues. The ends were cut back, 2 bases at V and 5 bases at J, with 12 bases in the middle. The CDR3 loop is CASSLSGRGYGYTF. The CDR3 DNA follows: TGTGCCAGCAGCTTAAGTGGCAGGGGTTATGGCTACACCTTC.

This clonotype was detected only a few times. V usage is TRBV5-1 and J usage is TRBJ2-1; TRBD2 aligns across 9 bases. With V trimmed by 3 bases and J by 8 bases, 12 bases remained unmatched. This CDR3 contains 16 residues. Per germline, CDR1 SGHRS and CDR2 YFSETQ. CDR3 sequence reads: CASSSGAGGPSDEQFF. The CDR3 DNA sequence: TGCGCCAGCAGCTCGGGGGCGGGGGGGCCCTCGGATGAGCAGTTCTTC.

A few counts support this clonotype. CDR3 amino acids: CASSVAGGGYTF. The CDR3 DNA is TGTGCCAGTAGTGTGGCAGGAGGTGGCTACACCTTC. The chain has TRBV19 and TRBJ1-2; D is unresolved. The CDR3 has 12 residues. V was pared by 5 bases and J by 7 bases, with 11 bases between. The germline gives CDR1 LNHDA, CDR2 SQIVND (reference sequence).

This clonotype appeared a few times. The chain carries TRBV27 and TRBJ2-3; either TRBD1 or TRBD2 may fit D (5 bases each). CDR1 and CDR2 (germline): MNHEY, SMNVEV (reference sequence). Trimming cost V 2 bases and J 0 bases, with 12 bases left between them. CDR3 size: 16 residues. In DNA form, the CDR3 reads TGTGCCAGCAGTTTAGAGGGGATCCGAAGCACAGATACGCAGTATTTT. Protein sequence: CASSLEGIRSTDTQYF.

This clonotype has more than one count but fewer than ten. The chain employs TRBV5-1 and TRBJ2-3; 8 nucleotides agree with TRBD2. V lost 2 bases, J lost 5 bases, and 7 bases stayed unmatched. The CDR3 runs 15 residues. Per the germline V gene, CDR1 is SGHRS and CDR2 is YFSETQ. The CDR3 nucleotides read TGCGCCAGCAGCTTTCAGACTAGCGCGGGAGATACGCAGTATTTT. Translated: CASSFQTSAGDTQYF. Supplemented by reference TRBV5-1 and TRBJ2-3, the full variable domain reads KAGVTQTPRYLIKTRGQQVTLSCSPISGHRSVSWYQQTPGQGLQFLFEYFSETQRNKGNFPGRFSGRQFSNSRSEMNVSTLELGDSALYLCASSFQTSAGDTQYFGPGTRLTVL.

This clonotype was picked up a small number of times. The chain has TRBV14 and TRBJ2-1, with TRBD2 identical over 8 bases. This CDR3 is built from 17 residues. From germline, CDR1 is SGHDN and CDR2 FVKESK. The J segment lost 4 bases and the V segment lost 4 bases, leaving 12 bases of the junction unmatched. The CDR3 sequence is CASSRTRTSPTYNEQFF. Here the CDR3 DNA reads TGTGCCAGCAGCCGTACCCGGACTAGCCCTACATACAATGAGCAGTTCTTC.

This clonotype came up a few times. The rearrangement uses TRBV5-1 and TRBJ1-1; 7 bases fit TRBD1. Germline CDR1 reads SGHRS; CDR2 reads YFSETQ. Trimming at V came to 3 bases and at J to 1 base, leaving 9 bases not matched to a gene. This CDR3 has 16 residues. CDR3: CASSWGQTWANTEAFF. In DNA form, the CDR3 reads TGCGCCAGCAGCTGGGGACAGACGTGGGCGAACACTGAAGCTTTCTTT.

The table lists this clonotype with a few counts. The chain recombines TRBV5-6 with TRBJ2-7, with 15 positions matching TRBD2. The V gene end was trimmed by 0 bases and the J gene end by 3 bases; junction bases not matched to a gene: 7. Per the germline V gene, CDR1 is SGHDT and CDR2 is YYEEEE. This CDR3 is built from 18 residues. The DNA of the CDR3 is TGTGCCAGCAGCTTGGCCCCCGGACTAGCGGGAGGGGTCTACGAGCAGTACTTC. Translating it yields CASSLAPGLAGGVYEQYF.

The sample holds a few counts of this clonotype. The V gene is TRBV20-1, the J gene TRBJ2-5; possible D gene TRBD2, 7 bases. Between the trimmed V and J ends, which lost 3 bases and 1 base, there was a span of 15 bases. The germline CDR1 and CDR2 sequences are DFQATT and SNEGSKA (reference sequence). The CDR3 covers 15 residues. CDR3 sequence (DNA): TGCAGTGCTAGTTGGGTGGGGGGGCCCCAAGAGACCCAGTACTTC. Residues: CSASWVGGPQETQYF.

This clonotype showed up just a few times. The V gene is TRBV5-1, the J gene TRBJ2-7; unclear D gene. Germline CDR1 and CDR2: SGHRS and YFSETQ. This CDR3 comprises 14 residues. With 9 bases removed from V and 6 bases from J, the gap between germline ends came to 22 bases. The CDR3 DNA reads as TGCGCCACCCCACGTGAGGAGCCAAGAGGCGAGCAGTACGTC. As protein: CATPREEPRGEQYV.

This clonotype was seen a few times. The rearrangement links TRBV29-1 to TRBJ2-2; TRBD1 is a possible D gene (6 bases). Trimming pared 2 bases from V and 4 bases from J, leaving 11 bases between. The CDR3 consists of 14 residues. In germline, CDR1 is SQVTM, CDR2 ANQGSEA. CDR3 sequence reads: CSVERQGSTGELFF. The DNA of the CDR3 is TGCAGCGTTGAACGTCAGGGGTCCACCGGGGAGCTGTTTTTT.

This clonotype was found a few times. The chain uses TRBV6-5 and TRBJ2-2; D ambiguous. Germline V CDR1 and CDR2: MNHEY, SVGAGI. This CDR3 has 14 residues. V gave up 2 bases and J gave up 3 bases, with 7 bases separating them. The CDR3 sequence is CASSYAKDTGELFF. Here the CDR3 DNA reads TGTGCCAGCAGTTACGCTAAGGACACCGGGGAGCTGTTTTTT.

This clonotype was observed many times. The gene calls are TRBV29-1 and TRBJ1-1; D gene ambiguous. The CDR3 is made up of 12 amino acids. Germline assignment: CDR1 SQVTM and CDR2 ANQGSEA. Trimming removed 2 bases at V and 1 base at J, with 5 bases between. This CDR3 is CSVERQNTEAFF. CDR3 nucleotide sequence: TGCAGCGTTGAACGGCAGAACACTGAAGCTTTCTTT.

The V gene is TRBV7-2, the J gene TRBJ2-5, with 7 bases lining up with TRBD1. This CDR3 comprises 14 residues. Germline V CDR1 and CDR2: SGHTA, FQGNSA. V dropped 5 bases and J dropped 2; count of bases not matched to a gene: 5. Written as DNA, the CDR3 is TGTGCCAGCAGCAGACAGGGCGCTCAAGAGACCCAGTACTTC. It yields the protein CASSRQGAQETQYF.

This clonotype was picked up a small number of times. The chain joins TRBV9 to TRBJ1-1, with D maybe TRBD1 (5 bases). Germline CDR1 reads SGDLS; CDR2 reads YYNGEE. The CDR3 has 15 residues. Between the trimmed V and J ends, which lost 4 bases and 4 bases, there was a span of 17 bases. The CDR3 loop reads CASSPGLGGSTEAFF. Written as DNA, the CDR3 is TGTGCCAGCAGCCCCGGCCTGGGGGGGAGCACTGAAGCTTTCTTT.

V and J are TRBV11-2 and TRBJ2-2, with 9 bases aligning to TRBD2. CDR3 length: 17 amino acids. V lost 1 base and J lost 6; bases outside the gene matches: 9. Germline assignment: CDR1 SGHAT and CDR2 FQNNGV. The DNA for the CDR3 is TGTGCCAGCAGCTTAGGTCTAGCGGGATTCCTATCCGGGGAGCTGTTTTTT. Protein: CASSLGLAGFLSGELFF.

This clonotype has only a few counts. J is TRBJ2-5 and V is TRBV12-3 or TRBV12-4; 10 nucleotides align to TRBD1. The trim removed 6 bases at V and 7 bases at J, leaving 5 bases unmatched. This CDR3 spans 13 amino acids. Here the CDR3 reads CASRNRDRGTQYF. CDR3 sequence (DNA): TGTGCCAGCAGGAACCGGGACAGGGGGACCCAGTACTTC.

The V gene is TRBV29-1, the J gene TRBJ2-5; D tentatively fits TRBD1 or TRBD2 (5 bases each). V was shortened by 6 bases and J by 4 bases, with 15 bases between the two germline ends. This CDR3 has 13 amino acids. CDR1 SQVTM and CDR2 ANQGSEA come from the germline V gene. Here the CDR3 DNA reads TGCAGCGTCGGGACCGACACCGCAGAGACCCAGTACTTC. Its translation is CSVGTDTAETQYF.

In this sample, this clonotype turned up many times. This chain links TRBV7-6 with TRBJ2-1; D remains unclear. Germline V gene data show CDR1 as SGHVS and CDR2 as FNYEAQ. V gave up 1 base and J gave up 0 bases, with 10 bases separating them. CDR3 length: 16 residues. Written as DNA, the CDR3 is TGTGCCAGCAGCTTAGTGGTGGGGAACTCCTACAATGAGCAGTTCTTC. This translates into CASSLVVGNSYNEQFF.

This clonotype was counted ten times or more. Because the CDR3 is missing its conserved closing phenylalanine or tryptophan, this is likely a read error. No DNA is shown, since the ends of the CDR3 on it are uncertain; the CDR3 is the one TCRdb lists. The chain is built from TRBV12-3 or TRBV12-4 and TRBJ1-3; the table's D call, TRBD1, has no DNA check behind it. The CDR3 adds up to 12 amino acids, both ends counted. CDR3: CASRPDSAPLKL.

This clonotype was seen at least ten times. This chain joins TRBV18 and TRBJ2-3, with a weak D call TRBD1 (6 bases). Trimming took 6 bases from V and 4 from J, leaving 11 bases between them. Germline V gene sequence: CDR1 KGHSH, CDR2 LQKENI. The CDR3 covers 13 residues. Here the CDR3 reads CASSTGSADTQYF. CDR3 nucleotides: TGTGCCAGCTCTACAGGGTCGGCAGATACGCAGTATTTT.

This clonotype was counted many times. This chain links TRBV10-3 with TRBJ2-5; a weak D match, TRBD1 (6 bases). Trimming shortened V by 4 bases and J by 0 bases, and 9 bases separated the two germline ends. The length of the CDR3 is 14 residues. CDR1 ENHRY and CDR2 SYGVKD come from the germline V gene. The CDR3 DNA is TGTGCCATCAGTGGCCGGGACAACCAAGAGACCCAGTACTTC. Translated: CAISGRDNQETQYF.

The J gene is TRBJ2-7, the V gene TRBV5-1, with TRBD1 matching 7 bases. This CDR3 has 14 residues. V shed 2 bases and J 3 bases; nucleotides not matched to a gene: 5. The germline V gene has CDR1 SGHRS and CDR2 YFSETQ. In DNA form, the CDR3 reads TGCGCCAGCAGCTTTTTGGCAGGGGGCTACGAGCAGTACGTC. It yields the protein CASSFLAGGYEQYV.